The text below deals with one T cell receptor beta chain. Germline V lookup: CDR1 SEHNR, CDR2 FQNEAQ (reference sequence). The CDR3 is made up of 15 amino acids. The ends lost 5 bases at V and 7 bases at J; junction bases unmatched: 10. The sample belongs to a study of cytomegalovirus exposure and HLA in healthy donors. PCR amplification relied on 60 Vbeta primers (plus 13 Jbeta primers). Sequencing used immunoSEQ multiplex PCR; TCRdb keeps in-frame clones, though not all of them. The sample has 70,000 to 95,000 clones, about three quarters seen once. This TCR came from a man in his thirties or forties in good health and CMV-seropositive. The specimen was PBMCs. The V gene is TRBV7-9, the J gene TRBJ2-1; TRBD1 matches 8 bases. CDR3 sequence reads: CASSHRTGRNNEQFF. CDR3 sequence (DNA): TGTGCCAGCAGCCATAGGACAGGGCGGAATAATGAGCAGTTCTTC.